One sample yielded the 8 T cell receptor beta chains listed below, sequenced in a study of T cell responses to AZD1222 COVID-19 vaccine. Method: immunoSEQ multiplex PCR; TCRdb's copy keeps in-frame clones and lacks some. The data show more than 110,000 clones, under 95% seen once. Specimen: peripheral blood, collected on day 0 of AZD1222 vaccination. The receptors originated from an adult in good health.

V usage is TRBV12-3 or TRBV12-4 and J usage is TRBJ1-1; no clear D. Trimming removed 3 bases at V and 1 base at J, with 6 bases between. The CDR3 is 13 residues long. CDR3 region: CASSLGQNTEAFF. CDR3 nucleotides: TGTGCCAGCAGTTTGGGCCAGAACACTGAAGCTTTCTTT.

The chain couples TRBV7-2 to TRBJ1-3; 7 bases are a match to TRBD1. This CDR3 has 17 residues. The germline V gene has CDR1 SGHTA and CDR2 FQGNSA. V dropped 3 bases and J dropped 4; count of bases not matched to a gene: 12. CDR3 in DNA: TGTGCCAGCAGCTTCAATCAGGGGGGTTTGGGGGGAAACACCATATATTTT. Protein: CASSFNQGGLGGNTIYF.

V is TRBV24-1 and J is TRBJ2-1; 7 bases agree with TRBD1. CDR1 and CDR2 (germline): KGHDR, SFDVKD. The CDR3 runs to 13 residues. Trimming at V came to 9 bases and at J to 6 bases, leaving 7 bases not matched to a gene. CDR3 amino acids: CATSGQSRNEQFF. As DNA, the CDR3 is TGTGCCACCTCGGGACAGAGTCGCAATGAGCAGTTCTTC.

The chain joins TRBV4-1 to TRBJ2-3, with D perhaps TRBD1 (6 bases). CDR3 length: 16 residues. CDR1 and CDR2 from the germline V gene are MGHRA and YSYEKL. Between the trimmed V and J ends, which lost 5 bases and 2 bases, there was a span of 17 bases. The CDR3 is CASSAPQGFSTDTQYF. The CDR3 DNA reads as TGCGCCAGCAGCGCGCCCCAGGGGTTTTCCACAGATACGCAGTATTTT.

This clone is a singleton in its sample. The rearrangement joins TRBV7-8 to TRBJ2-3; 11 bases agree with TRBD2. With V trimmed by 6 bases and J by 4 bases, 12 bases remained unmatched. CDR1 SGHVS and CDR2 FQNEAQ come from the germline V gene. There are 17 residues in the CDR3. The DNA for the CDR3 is TGTGCCAGCAGACACAGACCGACTAGCGGGACCTCAGATACGCAGTATTTT. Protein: CASRHRPTSGTSDTQYF.

The CDR3 DNA reads as TGTGCCAGCAGCTCCGTGGGCCTGGACCCGGCTTTCTTT. This codes for CASSSVGLDPAFF. The V gene is TRBV11-2, the J gene TRBJ1-1; no clear D gene. Germline lookup yields CDR1 SGHAT and CDR2 FQNNGV. The V gene lost 4 bases and the J gene lost 11 bases, with 17 bases spanning the gap. The CDR3 length is 13 residues.

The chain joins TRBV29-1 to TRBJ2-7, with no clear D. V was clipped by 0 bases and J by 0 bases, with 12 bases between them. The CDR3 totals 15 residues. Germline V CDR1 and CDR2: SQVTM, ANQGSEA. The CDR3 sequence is CSVEDQSESSYEQYF. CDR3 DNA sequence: TGCAGCGTTGAAGATCAGTCCGAAAGCTCCTACGAGCAGTACTTC.

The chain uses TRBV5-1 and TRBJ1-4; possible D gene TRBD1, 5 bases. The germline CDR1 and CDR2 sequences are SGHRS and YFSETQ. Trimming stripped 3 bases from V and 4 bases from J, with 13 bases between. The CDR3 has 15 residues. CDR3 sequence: CASSSGGASNEKLFF. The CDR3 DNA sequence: TGCGCCAGCAGCTCCGGAGGGGCCAGTAATGAAAAACTGTTTTTT.